These 28 T cell receptor beta chains were sequenced from one sample in a study of T cell repertoires in cytomegalovirus infection. Via MiXCR, TCRdb re-called the reads, giving one row per CDR3 protein. The sample shows around 530,000 distinct CDR3 sequences, approximately 26% of them seen only once. Sequencing used PBMCs. Receptor source: a human donor in good health (CMV status not recorded). Some clones in this sample may be carry-over from other donors' samples.

The chain employs TRBV15 and TRBJ1-2; no clear D. This CDR3 comprises 14 residues. V lost 1 base, J lost 4 bases, and 10 bases lay in between. Looked up from germline, CDR1 is LNHNV and CDR2 is YYDKDF (reference sequence). The CDR3 nucleotides are TGTGCCACCAGCAGAGGGACGGGGATCTATGGCTACACCTTC. It encodes CATSRGTGIYGYTF. Variable domain in full (rest from reference TRBV15 and TRBJ1-2): DAMVIQNPRYQVTQFGKPVTLSCSQTLNHNVMYWYQQKSSQAPKLLFHYYDKDFNNEADTPDNFQSRRPNTSFCFLDIRSPGLGDTAMYLCATSRGTGIYGYTFGSGTRLTVV.

This clonotype came up a few times. The V gene is TRBV7-8, the J gene TRBJ1-5, with D maybe TRBD1 (5 bases). The CDR3 runs 14 residues. Trimming stripped 1 base from V and 5 bases from J, with 9 bases between. The V gene's germline CDR1 is SGHVS and CDR2 FQNEAQ. The CDR3 DNA reads as TGTGCCAGCAGCTTAGTCGCAGGGTATCAGCCCCAGCATTTT. It encodes CASSLVAGYQPQHF.

This clonotype was observed a few times. One end of the junction is discordant with germline, which a read error may explain. The V call is TRBV7-9, the J call TRBJ1-1; possible D gene TRBD1, 6 bases. This CDR3 spans 14 amino acids. Germline V lookup: CDR1 SEHNR, CDR2 FQNEAQ (reference sequence). The chain's CDR3 is CASRLGVTGSEAFF. In DNA, the CDR3 is TGTGCCAGCAGATTAGGGGTGACAGGATCGGAAGCTTTCTTT. The whole variable domain, remainder taken from reference TRBV7-9 and TRBJ1-1, is DTGVSQNPRHKITKRGQNVTFRCDPISEHNRLYWYRQTLGQGPEFLTYFQNEAQLEKSRLLSDRFSAERPKGSFSTLEIQRTEQGDSAMYLCASRLGVTGSEAFFGQGTRLTVV.

Turning to this clonotype: Germline is not matched at one junction end, which may reflect a read error. The chain uses TRBV4-1 and TRBJ2-3; 8 bases are a match to TRBD2. Germline CDR1 reads MGHRA; CDR2 reads YSYEKL. The CDR3 is 17 residues long. In DNA form, the CDR3 reads TGTGCCAGCAGCCAAGATTCGGGACTAGGCAGCACAGATACGCAGTATTTT. It is translated as CASSQDSGLGSTDTQYF.

This clonotype was observed a handful of times. The genes are TRBV20-1 and TRBJ1-2, with D unclear. The CDR3 sequence is 9 residues long. From germline, CDR1 is DFQATT and CDR2 SNEGSKA (reference sequence). Trimming took 5 bases from V and 7 from J, leaving 5 bases between them. CDR3 nucleotide sequence: TGCAGTGCTTTCCCTGGCTACACCTTC. Protein sequence: CSAFPGYTF.

The chain employs TRBV12-3 or TRBV12-4 and TRBJ1-1; 7 nucleotides agree with TRBD1. The V gene end was trimmed by 4 bases and the J gene end by 3 bases; junction bases not matched to a gene: 5. The CDR3 spans 14 residues. This chain's CDR3 is CASSYFGTDTEAFF. In nucleotides, the CDR3 is TGTGCCAGCAGTTATTTTGGGACAGACACTGAAGCTTTCTTT.

This clonotype was counted only a few times. The DNA for the CDR3 is TGTGCCAGCAGTGACCCATCGTCCGGGGTCCATGGCTACACCTTC. The encoded protein is CASSDPSSGVHGYTF. V gene TRBV6-1 combines with J gene TRBJ1-2; no clear D. Between the trimmed V and J ends, which lost 3 bases and 6 bases, there was a span of 17 bases. Germline V CDR1 and CDR2: MNHNS, SASEGT. CDR3 length equals 15 residues.

The chain uses TRBV27 and TRBJ2-3; no definite D call. The germline CDR1 and CDR2 sequences are MNHEY and SMNVEV (reference sequence). The CDR3 length is 15 residues. V lost 2 bases and J 5 bases, leaving 14 bases between the germline ends. CDR3 bases: TGTGCCAGCAGTTTAACTTCGGGCTTCGGAGATACGCAGTATTTT. Translated: CASSLTSGFGDTQYF.

The chain links TRBV30 to TRBJ2-5; D gene ambiguous. Trimming left V 2 bases short and J 4 bases short, with 11 bases between. CDR1 GTSNPN and CDR2 SVGIG come from the germline V gene (reference sequence). CDR3 length: 13 amino acids. Here the CDR3 DNA reads TGTGCCTGGAGTCCTCTACGGGCAGAGACCCAGTACTTC. Translation: CAWSPLRAETQYF.

This clonotype has a handful of counts. The CDR3, as DNA: TGTGCCAGCAGCTTAGATTTAGGAGGGGGCAATCAGCCCCAGCATTTT. Protein product: CASSLDLGGGNQPQHF. This chain connects TRBV7-9 to TRBJ1-5, with D possibly being TRBD1 (5 bases). CDR3 length: 16 amino acids. The germline CDR1 and CDR2 sequences are SEHNR and FQNEAQ (reference sequence). The V and J ends lost 1 base and 2 bases respectively, with 12 bases between them. Based on the CDR3 plus reference TRBV7-9 and TRBJ1-5, the full variable domain is DTGVSQNPRHKITKRGQNVTFRCDPISEHNRLYWYRQTLGQGPEFLTYFQNEAQLEKSRLLSDRFSAERPKGSFSTLEIQRTEQGDSAMYLCASSLDLGGGNQPQHFGDGTRLSIL.

This clonotype appeared a few times. The chain combines TRBV10-3 with TRBJ1-1, with 9 bases matching TRBD1. The CDR3 consists of 15 residues. The germline V gene has CDR1 ENHRY and CDR2 SYGVKD. V lost 5 bases and J lost 0; bases outside the gene matches: 4. DNA of the CDR3: TGTGCCATCAGTCCAAGGACAGGGGTGAACACTGAAGCTTTCTTT. Protein product: CAISPRTGVNTEAFF.

This clonotype was observed a handful of times. The chain links TRBV24-1 to TRBJ2-1; TRBD2 aligns across 9 bases. This CDR3 has 18 residues. Per the germline V gene, CDR1 is KGHDR and CDR2 is SFDVKD. V lost 2 bases and J lost 0; bases outside the gene matches: 7. The CDR3 protein is CATSDWSSGVSSYNEQFF. The CDR3 DNA reads as TGTGCCACCAGTGATTGGTCTAGCGGGGTGAGCTCCTACAATGAGCAGTTCTTC.

The rearrangement joins TRBV9 to TRBJ2-5; 12 positions match TRBD2. CDR3 length: 16 amino acids. Germline loops: CDR1 SGDLS, CDR2 YYNGEE. J lost 4 bases, V lost 3 bases, and 7 bases had no gene match. The CDR3 nucleotides read TGTGCCAGCAGCGCGTCTAGCGGGAGGGGAGGAGAGACCCAGTACTTC. This translates into CASSASSGRGGETQYF.

The J gene is TRBJ2-5, the V gene TRBV6-5; D is ambiguous. This CDR3 contains 13 residues. Germline CDR1 is MNHEY and CDR2 is SVGAGI. V shed 0 bases and J shed 5 bases, with 7 bases lying between them. The CDR3 here is CASSYSSRETQYF. CDR3 nucleotide sequence: TGTGCCAGCAGTTACTCTTCCAGGGAGACCCAGTACTTC.

This clonotype was observed a handful of times. V and J are TRBV28 and TRBJ1-5, with no clear D. V lost 2 bases, J lost 0 bases, and 14 bases lay in between. Germline V CDR1 and CDR2: MDHEN, SYDVKM. CDR3 length: 17 amino acids. DNA for the CDR3: TGTGCCAGCAGTTTAGGTTGGCAGAAATATAGCAATCAGCCCCAGCATTTT. Translation: CASSLGWQKYSNQPQHF.

The CDR3 loop reads CASSLAGTNADTQYF. In DNA, the CDR3 is TGTGCCAGCAGTTTGGCGGGAACAAACGCGGATACGCAGTATTTT. The chain has TRBV12-3 or TRBV12-4 and TRBJ2-3; D possibly corresponds to TRBD2 (6 bases). V lost 3 bases to trimming and J lost 6 bases, with 16 bases between them. The CDR3 extends over 15 amino acids.

The genes are TRBV6-2 or TRBV6-3 and TRBJ1-1; D uncertain. The V end was cut by 5 bases, the J end by 1 base, with 8 bases between. Per germline, CDR1 MNHEY and CDR2 SVGEGT. The CDR3 extends over 13 amino acids. CDR3 sequence reads: CASSRDGNTEAFF. CDR3 DNA: TGTGCCAGCAGTCGCGACGGGAACACTGAAGCTTTCTTT.

Remarks on this clonotype: Just one base apart from a much larger clone, this may be a read error. The chain employs TRBV7-2 and TRBJ2-7, with 8 bases lining up with TRBD2. The V gene's germline CDR1 is SGHTA and CDR2 FQGNSA. The CDR3 is 14 residues long. CDR3 bases: TGTGCCAGCAGCCGGACTAGCCTGAACTACGAGCAGAACTTC. Translated: CASSRTSLNYEQNF.

This clonotype was seen at least ten times. This chain links TRBV7-2 with TRBJ1-1, with 8 bases fitting TRBD1. Unmatched junction bases numbered 0, after V lost 4 bases and J lost 5 bases. The CDR3 consists of 12 residues. CDR1 and CDR2 from the germline V gene are SGHTA and FQGNSA. The CDR3 bases are TGTGCCAGCAGCTACAGGGGGACTGAAGCTTTCTTT. It codes for CASSYRGTEAFF.

The J gene is TRBJ1-1, the V gene TRBV6-5; 8 bases are a match to TRBD1. The V and J ends lost 2 bases and 6 bases, in that order; junction bases with no gene match: 14. In germline, CDR1 is MNHEY, CDR2 SVGAGI. The CDR3 loop spans 17 amino acids. CDR3 residues: CASSYGTGLPPESEAFF. Written as DNA, the CDR3 is TGTGCCAGCAGTTACGGGACAGGTTTACCCCCGGAGTCTGAAGCTTTCTTT.

This clonotype was observed once. At one of its ends the junction is not consistent with the germline gene, which may arise from a read error. The chain couples TRBV5-1 to TRBJ1-5; a possible D gene is TRBD1 (6 bases). Germline values: CDR1 SGHRS, CDR2 YFSETQ. This CDR3 is 14 amino acids long. The CDR3 region is CASRLDSSNQPQHF. Written as DNA, the CDR3 is TGCGCCAGCAGGTTGGACAGCTCTAATCAGCCCCAGCATTTT.

The chain carries TRBV9 and TRBJ2-7; 7 nucleotides match TRBD1. After removal of 4 bases from V and 6 bases from J, the junction contained 10 bases not matched to a gene. From germline, CDR1 is SGDLS and CDR2 YYNGEE. The length of the CDR3 is 14 residues. The CDR3 nucleotides are TGTGCCAGCAGCCCTACAGGGGATAAGCGCGAGCAGTACTTC. This sequence encodes CASSPTGDKREQYF.

A few counts support this clonotype. The chain combines TRBV11-2 with TRBJ2-7; no firm D call. Germline assignment: CDR1 SGHAT and CDR2 FQNNGV. Trimming removed 0 bases from V and 1 base from J, with 7 bases in between. The CDR3 extends over 14 amino acids. CDR3: CASSLDLGSYEQYF. DNA of the CDR3: TGTGCCAGCAGCTTAGATCTCGGATCCTACGAGCAGTACTTC.

There are many counts of this clonotype. The V gene is TRBV7-2, the J gene TRBJ1-2; D gene uncertain. The CDR3 spans 12 residues. Germline CDR1 reads SGHTA; CDR2 reads FQGNSA. The V end lost 0 bases, the J end lost 8 bases, and 7 bases lay between the germline ends. CDR3: CASSLASGGYTF. The CDR3 DNA reads TGTGCCAGCAGCTTAGCAAGCGGAGGCTACACCTTC.

The V call is TRBV10-2, the J call TRBJ1-2; D perhaps matches TRBD1 (5 bases). V was clipped by 0 bases and J by 6 bases, with 11 bases between them. The CDR3 sequence is 14 residues long. Germline values: CDR1 WSHSY, CDR2 SAAADI. CDR3 bases: TGCGCCAGCAGTGAGTCGCCAGGGTCTGATGGCTACACCTTC. It is translated as CASSESPGSDGYTF.

The rearrangement uses TRBV6-1 and TRBJ2-2; TRBD1 is a possible D gene (6 bases). The CDR3 is 15 residues long. Germline V gene data show CDR1 as MNHNS and CDR2 as SASEGT. The V and J ends lost 3 bases and 6 bases respectively, with 14 bases between them. The CDR3 reads CASSESRGRAGELFF. DNA of the CDR3: TGTGCCAGCAGTGAGAGCAGGGGAAGGGCCGGGGAGCTGTTTTTT.

This clonotype came up many times. The CDR3 is CASSLRQGGTDTQYF. CDR3 nucleotides: TGTGCCAGCAGCTTAAGGCAGGGGGGCACAGATACGCAGTATTTT. This chain joins TRBV7-2 and TRBJ2-3; 7 bases align to TRBD1. V gave up 2 bases and J gave up 1 base; unmatched junction bases: 3. Germline V gives CDR1 SGHTA, CDR2 FQGNSA. The CDR3 spans 15 residues.

The chain has TRBV6-5 and TRBJ2-5, with D maybe TRBD2 (6 bases). CDR1 is MNHEY and CDR2 is SVGAGI in the germline V gene. This CDR3 spans 17 amino acids. V lost 0 bases and J 6 bases, leaving 20 bases between the germline ends. The CDR3 loop reads CASSYSTDPGLMKTQYF. In DNA form, the CDR3 reads TGTGCCAGCAGTTACTCTACGGACCCGGGACTTATGAAGACCCAGTACTTC.